The subject of this entry is one T cell receptor beta chain. Its antigen is unknown. V lost 0 bases, J lost 3 bases, and 4 bases lay in between. CDR1 and CDR2 (germline): SGHRS, YFSETQ. There are 13 residues in the CDR3. This record belongs to a study of brain metastases from non-small cell lung cancer. Whole-study results and caveats: In 55% to 70% of brain metastases, T-cell clones were expanded compared with matched primary tumors. Brain metastases shared most TCR repertoire with primaries, with sparse T cells. Fewer infiltrating T cells were found in brain metastases than primaries.

Clones were read by immunoSEQ multiplex PCR, and TCRdb kept only the in-frame ones, dropping some. The sample shows 400 to 500 clones, more than 70% of them seen only once. This TCR came from a donor at least 40 years old with non-small cell lung cancer. Material for sequencing was primary lung tumor tissue. V usage is TRBV5-1 and J usage is TRBJ1-5; D unresolved. The CDR3 region has the DNA TGCGCCAGCAGCTTGGAGCTCAATCAGCCCCAGCATTTT. Amino acid sequence: CASSLELNQPQHF.